This T cell receptor (beta chain) was captured in a study of human T cells and chemical hapten exposure. Study-wide context: Each patient's scalp received weekly diphenylcyclopropenone throughout the approximately 24-week study.

As for time point: pre-sensitization, week 0. Treatment here: therapeutic diphenylcyclopropenone sensitization with weekly scalp DPC. In TCRdb, the RACE reads were re-called with MiXCR into one record per CDR3 protein. The profile shows more than 70,000 distinct CDR3 sequences, about 9% of them singletons. V dropped 4 bases and J dropped 1 base, with 6 bases sitting between them. The CDR3 is 13 residues long. Germline V gene data show CDR1 as SGHDT and CDR2 as YYEEEE. This clonotype has just a few counts. The chain recombines TRBV5-6 with TRBJ1-5; D not resolved. The receptor's source is a man aged 35-49 years with alopecia areata. Some clones in this sample may be carry-over from other donors' samples. Sample: whole blood, taken in connection with sensitization to the hapten diphenylcyclopropenone (DPC). As DNA, the CDR3 is TGTGCCAGCAGCGGGAGGAGCAATCAGCCCCAGCATTTT. Protein product: CASSGRSNQPQHF.